These 31 T cell receptor beta chains were sequenced from one sample in a study of blood T cell repertoires in COVID-19. Produced via immunoSEQ multiplex PCR; TCRdb's table is partial and in-frame only. The table includes around 190,000 clones, approximately 86% detected once. The sample was PBMCs or T cells enriched from blood (not recorded which). These receptors originate from a woman aged 40-49 years in a cohort exposed to, infected with or recovered from COVID-19 (not recorded which).

There are a few counts of this clone. This rearrangement joins TRBV12-3 or TRBV12-4 to TRBJ2-7; TRBD2 matches 7 bases. The length of the CDR3 is 12 residues. The trim removed 8 bases at V and 4 bases at J, leaving 5 bases unmatched. The DNA for the CDR3 is TGTGCCAGCTCCATGCGGGGGTACGAGCAGTACTTC. Its translation: CASSMRGYEQYF.

The chain combines TRBV9 with TRBJ1-5; a possible D gene is TRBD1 (5 bases). The germline gives CDR1 SGDLS, CDR2 YYNGEE. The CDR3 has 14 residues. Deletions cut 4 bases from V and 0 bases from J, with 8 bases between. For the CDR3, the DNA is TGTGCCAGCAGCCTCCAGGGTAGCAATCAGCCCCAGCATTTT. This gives the protein CASSLQGSNQPQHF.

The chain couples TRBV28 to TRBJ2-4; D might be TRBD1 (9 bases). Germline values: CDR1 MDHEN, CDR2 SYDVKM. The CDR3 totals 14 residues. The ends were cut back, 5 bases at V and 9 bases at J, with 17 bases in the middle. The CDR3 sequence: CASSIQGAGGIQYF. The CDR3 bases are TGTGCCAGCAGTATACAGGGGGCGGGAGGCATTCAGTACTTC.

Written as DNA, the CDR3 is TGCGCCAGCAGCCAAAAAAGAGACAGGGGGCTGTTCGATGAAAAACTGTTTTTT. The encoded protein is CASSQKRDRGLFDEKLFF. The chain employs TRBV4-1 and TRBJ1-4; 10 bases agree with TRBD1. The CDR3 spans 18 residues. Germline V gives CDR1 MGHRA, CDR2 YSYEKL. The V and J ends lost 2 bases and 6 bases, in that order; junction bases with no gene match: 12.

The chain employs TRBV18 and TRBJ2-5; D uncertain. Germline V lookup: CDR1 KGHSH, CDR2 LQKENI. This CDR3 comprises 10 residues. V lost 5 bases and J lost 5, with 3 bases in between. CDR3 region: CASSSETQYF. As DNA, the CDR3 is TGTGCCAGCTCATCGGAGACCCAGTACTTC.

The chain is built from TRBV9 and TRBJ1-5; no reliable D call. From germline, CDR1 is SGDLS and CDR2 YYNGEE. V was pared by 4 bases and J by 6 bases, with 11 bases between. The CDR3 has 13 residues. CDR3 protein: CASSPSSGQPQHF. CDR3 DNA sequence: TGTGCCAGCAGCCCCTCCTCGGGTCAGCCCCAGCATTTT.

This clone has only one observation. This chain connects TRBV5-1 to TRBJ1-2; the D gene is possibly TRBD1 (6 bases). V lost 0 bases to trimming and J lost 4 bases, with 13 bases between them. Germline CDR1 SGHRS, CDR2 YFSETQ. The CDR3 has 15 residues. CDR3 sequence (DNA): TGCGCCAGCAGCTTGGTTACAGGGCAGAGCTATGGCTACACCTTC. This gives the protein CASSLVTGQSYGYTF.

The V gene is TRBV24-1, the J gene TRBJ2-3, with a tentative D call TRBD1 (5 bases). Trimming cost V 2 bases and J 5 bases, with 16 bases left between them. CDR3 length: 16 residues. Per germline, CDR1 KGHDR and CDR2 SFDVKD. The CDR3 coding sequence is TGTGCCACCAGTGATTCCGTAGGGGCTATGAGAGATACGCAGTATTTT. Translation gives CATSDSVGAMRDTQYF.

V and J are TRBV12-3 or TRBV12-4 and TRBJ2-7, with 8 bases fitting TRBD1. V was pared by 6 bases and J by 6 bases, with 4 bases of the junction left unmatched. The CDR3 extends over 12 amino acids. CDR3 sequence: CASRGRGREQYF. CDR3 nucleotides: TGTGCCAGCAGAGGCAGGGGGCGCGAGCAGTACTTC.

The chain couples TRBV6-5 to TRBJ2-5; 12 bases are shared with TRBD2. CDR1 and CDR2 from the germline V gene are MNHEY and SVGAGI. J gave up 4 bases and V 4 bases, and 7 bases lay outside the gene matches. The CDR3 totals 16 residues. The CDR3 is CASSSATSGRLETQYF. The CDR3 DNA reads as TGTGCCAGCAGTTCGGCGACTAGCGGGAGATTAGAGACCCAGTACTTC.

The V call is TRBV7-2, the J call TRBJ1-2; no firm D call. This CDR3 region has 14 residues. CDR1 SGHTA and CDR2 FQGNSA come from the germline V gene. The V end lost 4 bases, the J end lost 3 bases, and 12 bases lay between the germline ends. CDR3 amino acids: CASSYSIVDYGYTF. CDR3 in DNA: TGTGCCAGCAGCTATTCGATAGTAGACTATGGCTACACCTTC. The full variable domain, rest sourced from reference TRBV7-2 and TRBJ1-2, is GAGVSQSPSNKVTEKGKDVELRCDPISGHTALYWYRQSLGQGLEFLIYFQGNSAPDKSGLPSDRFSAERTGGSVSTLTIQRTQQEDSAVYLCASSYSIVDYGYTFGSGTRLTVV.

The gene calls are TRBV5-1 and TRBJ1-2, with a possible D match to TRBD1 (6 bases). The germline V gene has CDR1 SGHRS and CDR2 YFSETQ. This CDR3 comprises 14 residues. V dropped 5 bases and J dropped 3 bases, with 14 bases sitting between them. CDR3 bases: TGCGCCAGCAGATCCATAGGGGGGGACTATGGCTACACCTTC. It codes for CASRSIGGDYGYTF.

Written as DNA, the CDR3 is TGTGCCAGCAGCCATCCGGACCAGGGGCCCCCCTACGAGCAGTACTTC. Protein sequence: CASSHPDQGPPYEQYF. The J gene is TRBJ2-7, the V gene TRBV3-1 (or the pseudogene TRBV3-2); D is possibly TRBD1 (6 bases). Germline CDR1 and CDR2: LGHDT and YNNKEL (reference sequence). The CDR3 extends over 16 amino acids. V lost 3 bases and J 2 bases, leaving 17 bases between the germline ends.

This rearrangement joins TRBV11-2 to TRBJ2-7; the match to TRBD1 covers 10 bases. The V and J ends lost 2 bases and 3 bases, in that order; junction bases with no gene match: 4. CDR3 length: 15 residues. CDR1 is SGHAT, CDR2 FQNNGV, per germline. This CDR3 reads CASSLTGQGYYEQYF. The CDR3 nucleotides are TGTGCCAGCAGCTTAACGGGACAGGGGTACTACGAGCAGTACTTC.

The chain combines TRBV20-1 with TRBJ2-7; no reliable D call. Germline lookup yields CDR1 DFQATT and CDR2 SNEGSKA (reference sequence). Trimming took 3 bases from V and 1 from J, leaving 10 bases between them. This CDR3 spans 13 amino acids. In nucleotides, the CDR3 is TGCAGTGCTAGTGGTTCCCAATCCTACGAGCAGTACTTC. Translating it yields CSASGSQSYEQYF.

The rearrangement links TRBV18 to TRBJ2-5, with TRBD1 matching over 9 bases. V dropped 2 bases and J dropped 4; count of bases not matched to a gene: 5. The CDR3 extends over 15 amino acids. In germline, CDR1 is KGHSH, CDR2 LQKENI. DNA for the CDR3: TGTGCCAGCTCACCATCGGACAGGGGATCAGAGACCCAGTACTTC. This gives the protein CASSPSDRGSETQYF.

This clone was detected only a few times. This chain links TRBV27 with TRBJ2-3; the match to TRBD2 covers 8 bases. This CDR3 spans 16 amino acids. Germline V gene data show CDR1 as MNHEY and CDR2 as SMNVEV (reference sequence). J gave up 0 bases and V 3 bases, and 5 bases lay outside the gene matches. CDR3 residues: CASSFRLAGSTDTQYF. Written as DNA, the CDR3 is TGTGCCAGCAGTTTCCGGCTAGCGGGCAGCACAGATACGCAGTATTTT.

In its sample, this clone was seen a few times. The genes are TRBV4-1 and TRBJ1-1; TRBD1 matches at 8 bases. The CDR3 runs to 14 residues. Unmatched junction bases numbered 6, after V lost 4 bases and J lost 5 bases. Germline CDR1 is MGHRA and CDR2 is YSYEKL. This chain's CDR3 is CASSPSDRVTEAFF. In nucleotides, the CDR3 is TGCGCCAGCAGCCCTTCGGACAGGGTGACTGAAGCTTTCTTT.

V and J are TRBV4-1 and TRBJ2-3, with TRBD2 identical over 10 bases. Trimming removed 2 bases from V and 2 bases from J; junction bases left unmatched: 7. CDR1 MGHRA and CDR2 YSYEKL come from the germline V gene. This CDR3 has 17 residues. The CDR3 region is CASSQRSGLALTDTQYF. The DNA of the CDR3 is TGCGCCAGCAGCCAACGATCGGGACTAGCGCTCACAGATACGCAGTATTTT.

This chain connects TRBV25-1 to TRBJ1-1; 7 nucleotides agree with TRBD1. The CDR3 loop spans 15 amino acids. The trim removed 2 bases at V and 1 base at J, leaving 4 bases unmatched. CDR1 and CDR2 from the germline V gene are MGHDK and SYGVNS. The CDR3 DNA reads as TGTGCCAGCAGTGAAATGGGACAGCCGAACACTGAAGCTTTCTTT. Translation gives CASSEMGQPNTEAFF.

The chain uses TRBV28 and TRBJ1-5; TRBD1 aligns across 7 bases. There are 15 residues in the CDR3. Germline CDR1 and CDR2: MDHEN and SYDVKM. The J segment lost 7 bases and the V segment lost 3 bases, leaving 9 bases of the junction unmatched. CDR3 DNA sequence: TGTGCCAGCAGTTTCAGACAGGGTGAACGGCAGCCCCAGCATTTT. Translating it yields CASSFRQGERQPQHF.

This chain uses TRBV5-8 with TRBJ1-4; D is ambiguous. Germline loops: CDR1 SGHTS, CDR2 YDEGEE. Trimming took 0 bases from V and 0 from J, leaving 9 bases between them. This CDR3 region has 16 residues. The CDR3 region has the DNA TGTGCCAGCAGCTTGGCAGGTTACTCAACTAATGAAAAACTGTTTTTT. This sequence encodes CASSLAGYSTNEKLFF. Drawing the rest from reference TRBV5-8 and TRBJ1-4, the complete variable domain is EAGVTQSPTHLIKTRGQQATLRCSPISGHTSVYWYQQALGLGLQFLLWYDEGEERNRGNFPPRFSGRQFPNYSSELNVNALELEDSALYLCASSLAGYSTNEKLFFGSGTQLSVL.

The genes are TRBV5-4 and TRBJ1-2; D possibly corresponds to TRBD1 (5 bases). The CDR3 sequence is 16 residues long. Per germline, CDR1 SGHNT and CDR2 YYREEE (reference sequence). Deletions cut 4 bases from V and 4 bases from J, with 20 bases between. DNA of the CDR3: TGTGCCAGCAGCCCCATCCAGGCAGGGAGGCCCTATGGCTACACCTTC. Encoded protein: CASSPIQAGRPYGYTF.

The DNA of the CDR3 is TGTGCCAGCAGCCTACAGGGGGACCCTATGAAGGGCTACACCTTC. This gives the protein CASSLQGDPMKGYTF. The rearrangement uses TRBV13 and TRBJ1-2, with 8 bases fitting TRBD1. V lost 5 bases to trimming and J lost 8 bases; unmatched junction nucleotides: 13. The CDR3 contains 15 residues. The germline gives CDR1 PRHDT, CDR2 FYEKMQ (reference sequence).

A remark on this clone: Other DNA sequences of this sample code for an identical CDR3. The chain uses TRBV6-2 or TRBV6-3 and TRBJ1-2; D gene ambiguous. This CDR3 has 13 residues. CDR1 and CDR2 (germline): MNHEY, SVGEGT. The V end was cut by 2 bases, the J end by 4 bases, with 8 bases between. The CDR3 protein is CASSYGQSYGYTF. The CDR3 DNA is TGTGCCAGCAGTTACGGGCAGAGCTATGGCTACACCTTC.

V is TRBV27 and J is TRBJ2-5; 10 bases align to TRBD2. The CDR3 runs 15 residues. CDR1 MNHEY and CDR2 SMNVEV come from the germline V gene (reference sequence). After removal of 8 bases from V and 5 bases from J, the junction contained 11 bases not matched to a gene. In DNA form, the CDR3 reads TGTGCCAGCTCCCCGCGGACTAGCGGAAGGGAGACCCAGTACTTC. It translates to CASSPRTSGRETQYF.

The V call is TRBV10-3, the J call TRBJ2-5, with 10 bases that match TRBD1. Germline CDR1 reads ENHRY; CDR2 reads SYGVKD. The CDR3 consists of 13 residues. V shed 9 bases and J 5 bases; nucleotides not matched to a gene: 6. In DNA form, the CDR3 reads TGTGCCATAGGGACAGGGGTCGGGGAGACCCAGTACTTC. It specifies CAIGTGVGETQYF.

The V and J genes are TRBV6-6 and TRBJ1-6, with TRBD1 as a possible D gene (6 bases). V lost 5 bases, J lost 6 bases, and 20 bases lay in between. This CDR3 has 17 residues. CDR1 and CDR2 from the germline V gene are MNHNY and SVGAGI (reference sequence). CDR3 region: CASSLLGGAGGNSPLHF. In DNA, the CDR3 is TGTGCCAGCAGTCTACTAGGGGGGGCGGGTGGTAATTCACCCCTCCACTTT.

This chain connects TRBV9 to TRBJ2-7, with D perhaps matching TRBD2 (5 bases). This CDR3 comprises 15 residues. CDR1 and CDR2 (germline): SGDLS, YYNGEE. V lost 5 bases and J lost 0, with 15 bases in between. The CDR3 nucleotides are TGTGCCAGCAGTGTTAGCGTCTTCAGCTCCTACGAGCAGTACTTC. It is translated as CASSVSVFSSYEQYF.

The chain has TRBV5-1 and TRBJ2-1, with D hard to call. This CDR3 region has 15 residues. Germline lookup yields CDR1 SGHRS and CDR2 YFSETQ. V was cut by 0 bases and J by 4 bases, with 11 bases left in between. In DNA, the CDR3 is TGCGCCAGCAGCTTGGAAGCGATCAAATACAATGAGCAGTTCTTC. Translation: CASSLEAIKYNEQFF. Using reference TRBV5-1 and TRBJ2-1 for the parts outside the CDR3, the full variable domain is KAGVTQTPRYLIKTRGQQVTLSCSPISGHRSVSWYQQTPGQGLQFLFEYFSETQRNKGNFPGRFSGRQFSNSRSEMNVSTLELGDSALYLCASSLEAIKYNEQFFGPGTRLTVL.

The V call is TRBV7-6, the J call TRBJ2-3; TRBD2 matches at 11 bases. This CDR3 has 12 residues. Trimming took 4 bases from V and 10 from J; bases not matched to a gene: 1. Per germline, CDR1 SGHVS and CDR2 FNYEAQ. Here the CDR3 DNA reads TGTGCCAGCAGCTCGGGACTAGCGGCGCAGTATTTT. Protein: CASSSGLAAQYF.